Presented here are 5 T cell receptor beta chains from one specimen sequenced in a study of early T cells in non-severe SARS-CoV-2 infection. MiXCR was run by TCRdb on the 5' RACE reads, yielding one entry per CDR3 protein. Counted here are under 45,000 distinct CDR3 sequences, more than 4.5% occurring once; the ten biggest clones make up 6% to 7%. Material: whole blood, obtained at baseline. Source of these receptors: an adult who was a healthcare worker with PCR-confirmed SARS-CoV-2 infection or an uninfected control (not recorded which).

This clonotype was counted at least ten times. V is TRBV7-8 and J is TRBJ2-3; 9 bases match TRBD2. CDR1 SGHVS and CDR2 FQNEAQ come from the germline V gene. V shed 0 bases and J 2 bases; nucleotides not matched to a gene: 6. This CDR3 comprises 17 residues. The CDR3 nucleotides read TGTGCCAGCAGCTTAGCGACTAGCGGAGCGTACACAGATACGCAGTATTTT. Encoded protein: CASSLATSGAYTDTQYF.

In its sample, this clonotype was seen many times. This CDR3 reads CATSDSGTGKNIQYF. The DNA for the CDR3 is TGTGCCACCAGTGACTCCGGGACAGGCAAAAACATTCAGTACTTC. This chain uses TRBV15 with TRBJ2-4; TRBD1 agrees at 8 bases. Germline V lookup: CDR1 LNHNV, CDR2 YYDKDF (reference sequence). Trimming removed 6 bases from V and 3 bases from J; junction bases left unmatched: 7. The CDR3 covers 15 residues.

This clonotype has just a few counts. The rearrangement joins TRBV7-9 to TRBJ2-7; 8 bases line up with TRBD1. CDR3 size: 12 residues. Losses at the gene ends were 5 bases for V and 5 bases for J; bases not matched to a gene: 2. Germline V CDR1 and CDR2: SEHNR, FQNEAQ (reference sequence). The DNA of the CDR3 is TGTGCCAGCAGCCAGACAGGGGACGAGCAGTACTTC. Translated: CASSQTGDEQYF.

This clonotype was seen repeatedly, ten times or more. J is TRBJ1-1 and V is TRBV4-2; tentative D call: TRBD1 (5 bases). Trimming cost V 0 bases and J 1 base, with 18 bases left between them. Germline loops: CDR1 LGHNA, CDR2 YNFKEQ. This CDR3 has 18 amino acids. CDR3 nucleotides: TGTGCCAGCAGCCAAGATCCCCAAGGGGAGACTCGGAACACTGAAGCTTTCTTT. This codes for CASSQDPQGETRNTEAFF.

This clonotype is deemed medium-sized (0.01 to 0.1%). The chain has TRBV6-5 and TRBJ1-2; 10 bases map to TRBD1. The CDR3 runs 15 residues. With 4 bases clipped from V and 5 bases from J, the junction kept 7 bases outside the gene matches. CDR1 and CDR2 (germline): MNHEY, SVGAGI. For the CDR3, the DNA is TGTGCCAGCAGTTTCTCCGGGACAGGGGAATATGGCTACACCTTC. Protein product: CASSFSGTGEYGYTF.